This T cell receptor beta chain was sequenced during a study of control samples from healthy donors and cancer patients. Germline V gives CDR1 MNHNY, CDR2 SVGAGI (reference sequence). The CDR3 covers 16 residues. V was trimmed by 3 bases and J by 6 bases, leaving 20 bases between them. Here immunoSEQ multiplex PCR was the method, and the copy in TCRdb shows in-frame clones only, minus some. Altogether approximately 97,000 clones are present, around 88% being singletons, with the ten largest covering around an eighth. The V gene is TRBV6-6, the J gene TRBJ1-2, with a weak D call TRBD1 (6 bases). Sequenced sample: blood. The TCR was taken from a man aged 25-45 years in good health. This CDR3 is CASSYPVKGDYNGYTF. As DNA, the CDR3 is TGTGCCAGCAGTTATCCCGTGAAGGGGGATTACAATGGCTACACCTTC.